Shown below are 22 T cell receptor beta chains from a single sample sequenced in a study of post-analysis software for immune sequencing data. Study-level findings and limits: With TRBV5-6, TRBV5-1 and TRBV20-1 included, 5 or 6 TRBV segments were more frequent in patients than in controls.

Their antigen targets remain unknown. Unique molecular identifiers featured in each of the TCR beta cDNA libraries. One entry per CDR3 protein results from TCRdb running MiXCR on the PCR reads. The data hold 430,000 or so distinct CDR3 sequences, with roughly 40% observed a single time. The sequencing input was blood. These receptor sequences come from a girl aged 2 to 9 with multiple sclerosis.

This sequence joins TRBV28 and TRBJ1-2, with D possibly matching TRBD1 (5 bases). Germline V gives CDR1 MDHEN, CDR2 SYDVKM. V lost 3 bases and J 2 bases, leaving 13 bases between the germline ends. The CDR3 extends over 15 amino acids. DNA for the CDR3: TGTGCCAGCAGTTTGGGGGGAAGGCTAAACTATGGCTACACCTTC. This translates into CASSLGGRLNYGYTF.

This clonotype came up a few times. The V call is TRBV3-1, the J call TRBJ1-2, with a weak D call TRBD1 (5 bases). The length of the CDR3 is 15 residues. V was trimmed by 1 base and J by 8 bases, leaving 17 bases between them. The germline V gene encodes CDR1 LGHDT and CDR2 YNNKEL (reference sequence). This CDR3 is CASSQVGTTTGGYTF. The CDR3 nucleotides read TGTGCCAGCAGCCAAGTCGGGACCACAACAGGAGGCTACACCTTC.

This clonotype occurred a few times. This CDR3 reads CASSQLRGTNYGYTF. The CDR3 DNA sequence: TGCGCCAGCAGCCAATTGAGGGGTACTAACTATGGCTACACCTTC. The chain combines TRBV4-1 with TRBJ1-2, with a weak D call TRBD1 (5 bases). Trimming removed 2 bases at V and 0 bases at J, with 10 bases between. Germline V gene data show CDR1 as MGHRA and CDR2 as YSYEKL. The CDR3 extends over 15 amino acids.

The rearrangement joins TRBV6-5 to TRBJ2-7; TRBD1 or TRBD2 may be the D gene (5 bases each). The germline V gene encodes CDR1 MNHEY and CDR2 SVGAGI. V lost 4 bases and J 7 bases, leaving 14 bases between the germline ends. This CDR3 comprises 13 residues. CDR3 in amino acids: CASSFGTSGEQYF. In DNA form, the CDR3 reads TGTGCCAGCAGTTTCGGGACGTCGGGGGAGCAGTACTTC.

This clonotype was observed a few times. J is TRBJ2-5 and V is TRBV4-3; D gene ambiguous. With 0 bases removed from V and 4 bases from J, the gap between germline ends came to 9 bases. CDR1 LGHNA and CDR2 YSLEER come from the germline V gene. The CDR3 runs 14 residues. The CDR3: CASSQDPGRETQYF. The CDR3 DNA is TGCGCCAGCAGCCAAGACCCAGGTAGAGAGACCCAGTACTTC.

V gene TRBV13 combines with J gene TRBJ1-2; no firm D call. With 3 bases removed from V and 6 bases from J, the gap between germline ends came to 11 bases. The CDR3 has 13 residues. Per the germline V gene, CDR1 is PRHDT and CDR2 is FYEKMQ (reference sequence). The DNA of the CDR3 is TGTGCCAGCAGCTTTCCAGGATTCGATGGCTACACCTTC. Translating gives CASSFPGFDGYTF.

This clonotype was seen a few times. This chain links TRBV12-3 or TRBV12-4 with TRBJ2-3, with 8 bases fitting TRBD1. After removal of 5 bases from V and 3 bases from J, the junction contained 7 bases not matched to a gene. This CDR3 has 15 amino acids. The CDR3 nucleotides are TGTGCCAGCAGTCGGGACAGGTATAAGACAGATACGCAGTATTTT. Translation gives CASSRDRYKTDTQYF.

This chain uses TRBV3-1 with TRBJ2-4; D call uncertain. TRBJ2-7 matches the DNA end more closely, so the J call is doubtful. The CDR3 extends over 15 amino acids. Germline values: CDR1 LGHDT, CDR2 YNNKEL (reference sequence). As DNA, the CDR3 is TGTGCCAGCAGCCAAGGGAGTAAGTCATCCTACGAGCAGTACTTC. As protein: CASSQGSKSSYEQYF.

The chain links TRBV12-3 or TRBV12-4 to TRBJ1-2, with 9 bases lining up with TRBD1. V lost 3 bases to trimming and J lost 0 bases; unmatched junction nucleotides: 14. This CDR3 comprises 19 residues. This chain's CDR3 is CASSFRRGSTGGANYGYTF. The CDR3 bases are TGTGCCAGCAGTTTTCGTCGGGGGTCGACAGGGGGAGCTAACTATGGCTACACCTTC.

The chain links TRBV4-1 to TRBJ1-1; D is perhaps TRBD1 (5 bases). CDR1 MGHRA and CDR2 YSYEKL come from the germline V gene. V lost 2 bases and J 3 bases, leaving 16 bases between the germline ends. CDR3 length: 16 residues. The CDR3 sequence: CASSQSGVGKDTEAFF. The CDR3 nucleotides read TGCGCCAGCAGCCAATCGGGGGTAGGAAAGGACACTGAAGCTTTCTTT.

The chain recombines TRBV12-3 or TRBV12-4 with TRBJ1-2; TRBD1 matches at 7 bases. The CDR3 contains 14 residues. Unmatched junction bases numbered 7, after V lost 5 bases and J lost 4 bases. DNA for the CDR3: TGTGCCAGCAGTCTAGGAGGGACAGTCTATGGCTACACCTTC. Its translation is CASSLGGTVYGYTF.

The chain employs TRBV7-9 and TRBJ1-1; D remains unclear. Germline-derived CDR1 and CDR2 are SEHNR and FQNEAQ (reference sequence). CDR3 size: 13 residues. V dropped 1 base and J dropped 4 bases, with 7 bases sitting between them. The CDR3 is CASSLERGTEAFF. The CDR3 DNA reads TGTGCCAGCAGCTTAGAGAGAGGCACTGAAGCTTTCTTT.

The chain carries TRBV5-1 and TRBJ2-3, with TRBD1 matching 7 bases. With V trimmed by 0 bases and J by 4 bases, 2 bases remained unmatched. The CDR3 contains 14 residues. The V gene's germline CDR1 is SGHRS and CDR2 YFSETQ. The DNA for the CDR3 is TGCGCCAGCAGCTTGGAAGGGGGCCCAGATACGCAGTATTTT. This gives the protein CASSLEGGPDTQYF.

V and J are TRBV7-2 and TRBJ2-4; TRBD2 matches 7 bases. The germline V gene encodes CDR1 SGHTA and CDR2 FQGNSA. The trim removed 0 bases at V and 8 bases at J, leaving 4 bases unmatched. This CDR3 contains 14 residues. The CDR3 DNA reads as TGTGCCAGCAGCTTAGCGACTAGCCGGTACATTCAGTACTTC. It encodes CASSLATSRYIQYF.

The chain recombines TRBV12-3 or TRBV12-4 with TRBJ1-5; D not resolved. V was clipped by 3 bases and J by 6 bases, with 15 bases between them. The CDR3 runs to 15 residues. The CDR3 DNA reads TGTGCCAGCAGTTTGGCCCGCGTTGGAGGTCAGCCCCAGCATTTT. Protein sequence: CASSLARVGGQPQHF.

This chain links TRBV29-1 with TRBJ2-3, with D uncertain. CDR1 and CDR2 from the germline V gene are SQVTM and ANQGSEA. V was pared by 8 bases and J by 1 base, with 19 bases between. The length of the CDR3 is 15 residues. This CDR3 is CSIPAEEQRTDTQYF. CDR3 nucleotide sequence: TGCAGCATTCCTGCGGAAGAGCAGCGCACAGATACGCAGTATTTT.

The rearrangement joins TRBV10-3 to TRBJ2-5; 8 bases agree with TRBD2. After removal of 6 bases from V and 2 bases from J, the junction contained 5 bases not matched to a gene. Looked up from germline, CDR1 is ENHRY and CDR2 is SYGVKD. The CDR3 is 14 amino acids. CDR3 amino acids: CAISGSGAQETQYF. In DNA form, the CDR3 reads TGTGCCATCAGCGGTAGCGGGGCACAAGAGACCCAGTACTTC.

V usage is TRBV20-1 and J usage is TRBJ2-5, with 11 bases fitting TRBD1. The CDR3 extends over 21 amino acids. The germline CDR1 and CDR2 sequences are DFQATT and SNEGSKA (reference sequence). The V and J ends lost 5 bases and 0 bases, in that order; junction bases with no gene match: 23. The CDR3 bases are TGCAGTGCTCTGGTCCCGGGACAGGGGGTCTTAAGCGGGAGGAACCAAGAGACCCAGTACTTC. Amino acid sequence: CSALVPGQGVLSGRNQETQYF.

The rearrangement uses TRBV19 and TRBJ1-5; no firm D call. This CDR3 spans 13 amino acids. Trimming cost V 9 bases and J 4 bases, with 13 bases left between them. Germline CDR1 reads LNHDA; CDR2 reads SQIVND (reference sequence). The CDR3 here is CASTGQPNQPQHF. The CDR3 nucleotides are TGTGCCAGCACGGGTCAGCCTAATCAGCCCCAGCATTTT.

This clonotype was counted at least ten times. The rearrangement joins TRBV10-3 to TRBJ2-4; D is perhaps TRBD1 (6 bases). CDR1 and CDR2 from the germline V gene are ENHRY and SYGVKD. The V end was cut by 0 bases, the J end by 6 bases, with 12 bases between. The CDR3 runs 15 residues. CDR3 region: CAISESQGVRNIQYF. CDR3 coding DNA: TGTGCCATCAGTGAGTCACAGGGAGTGAGAAACATTCAGTACTTC.

There are many counts of this clonotype. The V and J genes are TRBV7-9 and TRBJ1-2; D is unresolved. The V end lost 0 bases, the J end lost 5 bases, and 4 bases lay between the germline ends. Germline V gene data show CDR1 as SEHNR and CDR2 as FQNEAQ (reference sequence). CDR3 size: 12 residues. The CDR3 DNA sequence: TGTGCCAGCAGCTTAGCCGTTTATGGCTACACCTTC. It is translated as CASSLAVYGYTF. The entire variable domain, with the rest obtained from reference TRBV7-9 and TRBJ1-2, is as follows: DTGVSQNPRHKITKRGQNVTFRCDPISEHNRLYWYRQTLGQGPEFLTYFQNEAQLEKSRLLSDRFSAERPKGSFSTLEIQRTEQGDSAMYLCASSLAVYGYTFGSGTRLTVV.

The chain employs TRBV10-1 and TRBJ2-7, with D perhaps given as TRBD1 or TRBD2 (5 bases each). The V gene's germline CDR1 is WNHNN and CDR2 SYGVQD (reference sequence). This CDR3 is built from 13 residues. V was cut by 6 bases and J by 6 bases, with 15 bases left in between. The DNA for the CDR3 is TGCGCCAGCAGCATAACTGGGGGAACCGAGCAGTACTTC. It is translated as CASSITGGTEQYF.